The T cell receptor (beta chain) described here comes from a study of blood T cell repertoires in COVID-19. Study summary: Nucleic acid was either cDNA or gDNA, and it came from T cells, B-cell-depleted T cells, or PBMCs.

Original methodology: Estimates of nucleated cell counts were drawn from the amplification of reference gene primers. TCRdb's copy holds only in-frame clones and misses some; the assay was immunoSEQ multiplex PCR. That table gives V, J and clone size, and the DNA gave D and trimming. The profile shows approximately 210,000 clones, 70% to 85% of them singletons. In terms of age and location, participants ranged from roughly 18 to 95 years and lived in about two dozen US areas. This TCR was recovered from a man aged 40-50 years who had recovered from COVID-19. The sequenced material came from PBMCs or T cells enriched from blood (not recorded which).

The chain's CDR3 is CASSSWTGGSPLHF. The CDR3 nucleotides are TGTGCCAGCAGCTCATGGACAGGGGGATCACCCCTCCACTTT. This chain connects TRBV5-5 to TRBJ1-6, with TRBD1 matching 10 bases. The trim removed 3 bases at V and 10 bases at J, leaving 4 bases unmatched. The CDR3 runs to 14 residues. Germline V gene lookup returns CDR1 SGHKS and CDR2 YYEKEE (reference sequence).